The 7 T cell receptor beta chains in this list originate from one sample, sequenced in a study of T-cell memory formation after mild COVID-19. TCRdb processed the 5' RACE reads anew with MiXCR; each CDR3 protein has one entry. Here the sample spans 450,000 to 700,000 distinct CDR3 sequences, roughly 18% being singletons. Sequences were obtained from PBMCs or a T cell subset sorted from them (not recorded which). The receptor set was obtained from an adult woman who had mild COVID-19 (a few samples of this study predate the infection). Cell type and time point are not known.

Only a few counts were recorded for this clonotype. The chain links TRBV7-9 to TRBJ2-3; D gene ambiguous. The CDR3 is 13 residues long. CDR1 and CDR2 from the germline V gene are SEHNR and FQNEAQ (reference sequence). The ends were cut back, 5 bases at V and 4 bases at J, with 10 bases in the middle. The CDR3 coding sequence is TGTGCCAGCAGCCCCAAAGGGCCAGATACGCAGTATTTT. Its translation: CASSPKGPDTQYF.

This clonotype was seen a single time. The chain is built from TRBV12-3 or TRBV12-4 and TRBJ1-5, with a tentative D call TRBD1 (6 bases). V was shortened by 3 bases and J by 1 base, with 10 bases between the two germline ends. This CDR3 contains 15 residues. CDR3 DNA sequence: TGTGCCAGCAGTTTTTCGGGGGCGAGCAATCAGCCCCAGCATTTT. It translates to CASSFSGASNQPQHF.

This clonotype was detected a few times. The chain uses TRBV29-1 and TRBJ2-5, with a possible D match to TRBD1 (5 bases). V was trimmed by 4 bases and J by 2 bases, leaving 11 bases between them. CDR3 length equals 13 residues. The germline CDR1 and CDR2 sequences are SQVTM and ANQGSEA. In DNA, the CDR3 is TGCAGCGTTGTGCGGACAAGTCAAGAGACCCAGTACTTC. This sequence encodes CSVVRTSQETQYF.

The rearrangement uses TRBV10-3 and TRBJ2-3, with D possibly TRBD1 on 5 matching bases. Per germline, CDR1 ENHRY and CDR2 SYGVKD. This CDR3 is 15 amino acids long. V lost 1 base and J 0 bases, leaving 8 bases between the germline ends. As DNA, the CDR3 is TGTGCCATCAGTGAGTTGGGGCATAGCACAGATACGCAGTATTTT. Encoded protein: CAISELGHSTDTQYF.

This chain connects TRBV9 to TRBJ2-2; 9 nucleotides line up with TRBD2. The germline CDR1 and CDR2 sequences are SGDLS and YYNGEE. The ends lost 0 bases at V and 0 bases at J; junction bases unmatched: 6. The CDR3 loop spans 18 amino acids. The DNA of the CDR3 is TGTGCCAGCAGCGTAGGGGGTAGCGGGGGCCCGAACACCGGGGAGCTGTTTTTT. Translated, it gives CASSVGGSGGPNTGELFF.

The CDR3 DNA sequence: TGTGCCACCACGGAAGACAATGAGCAGTTCTTC. Protein: CATTEDNEQFF. The genes are TRBV11-2 and TRBJ2-1; no clear D. The germline V gene encodes CDR1 SGHAT and CDR2 FQNNGV. Trimming cost V 10 bases and J 5 bases, with 9 bases left between them. The CDR3 has 11 amino acids.

This clonotype was seen only a few times. The V gene is TRBV6-1, the J gene TRBJ1-2; the D is unclear. Per germline, CDR1 MNHNS and CDR2 SASEGT. Trimming cost V 1 base and J 1 base, with 7 bases left between them. The CDR3 sequence is 14 residues long. The DNA for the CDR3 is TGTGCCAGCAGTGAAGTTGGCAATAACTATGGCTACACCTTC. Encoded protein: CASSEVGNNYGYTF.